The clone carrying this T cell receptor (beta chain) turned up a few times. Its specificity is not known. The CDR3 has 16 amino acids. The germline gives CDR1 SGHDN, CDR2 FVKESK. Trimming cost V 6 bases and J 4 bases; bases outside gene matches: 10. TCRdb analysed the RT-PCR reads with MiXCR anew, one entry per CDR3 protein. Here the sample spans 280,000 or so distinct CDR3 sequences, just over 20% being singletons. The data were taken from a study of response to subunit inactivated influenza vaccine. Whole-study results and caveats: Authors suggested few new T cells are recruited by each seasonal influenza vaccination.

The sequencing here drew on PBMCs from blood, taken approximately 22 months after vaccination. The chain couples TRBV14 to TRBJ2-1; 9 bases are shared with TRBD1. This sequence originates from a man between 45 and 75 years old who received an inactivated influenza vaccine. CDR3 amino acids: CASSRLGTGHYNEQFF. The CDR3 DNA reads as TGTGCCAGCAGTCGACTAGGGACAGGGCATTACAATGAGCAGTTCTTC.